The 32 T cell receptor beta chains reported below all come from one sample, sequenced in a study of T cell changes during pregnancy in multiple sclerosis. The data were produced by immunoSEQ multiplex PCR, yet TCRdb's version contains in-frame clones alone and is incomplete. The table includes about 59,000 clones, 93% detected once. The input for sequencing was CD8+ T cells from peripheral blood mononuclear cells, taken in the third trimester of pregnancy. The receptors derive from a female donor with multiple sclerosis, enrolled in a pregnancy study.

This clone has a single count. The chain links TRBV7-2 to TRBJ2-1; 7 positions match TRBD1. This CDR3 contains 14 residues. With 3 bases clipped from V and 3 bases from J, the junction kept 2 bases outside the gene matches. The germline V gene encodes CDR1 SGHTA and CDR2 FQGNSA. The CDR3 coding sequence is TGTGCCAGCAGCTTTAGGGACAGCTACAATGAGCAGTTCTTC. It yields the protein CASSFRDSYNEQFF. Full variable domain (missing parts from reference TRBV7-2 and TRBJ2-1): GAGVSQSPSNKVTEKGKDVELRCDPISGHTALYWYRQSLGQGLEFLIYFQGNSAPDKSGLPSDRFSAERTGGSVSTLTIQRTQQEDSAVYLCASSFRDSYNEQFFGPGTRLTVL.

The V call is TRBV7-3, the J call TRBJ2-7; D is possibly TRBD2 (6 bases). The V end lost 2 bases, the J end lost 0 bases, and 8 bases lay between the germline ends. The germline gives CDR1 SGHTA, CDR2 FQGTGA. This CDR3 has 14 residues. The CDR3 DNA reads TGTGCCAGCAGCTTAGGCGGGACCTCCTACGAGCAGTACTTC. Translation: CASSLGGTSYEQYF. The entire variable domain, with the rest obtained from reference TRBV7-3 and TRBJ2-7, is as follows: GAGVSQTPSNKVTEKGKYVELRCDPISGHTALYWYRQSLGQGPEFLIYFQGTGAADDSGLPNDRFFAVRPEGSVSTLKIQRTERGDSAVYLCASSLGGTSYEQYFGPGTRLTVT.

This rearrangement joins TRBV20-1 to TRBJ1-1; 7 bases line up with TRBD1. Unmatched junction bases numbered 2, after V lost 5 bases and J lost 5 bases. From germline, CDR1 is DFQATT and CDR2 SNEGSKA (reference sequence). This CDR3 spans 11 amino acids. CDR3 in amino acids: CSALRGTEAFF. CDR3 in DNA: TGCAGTGCTCTCAGGGGGACTGAAGCTTTCTTT.

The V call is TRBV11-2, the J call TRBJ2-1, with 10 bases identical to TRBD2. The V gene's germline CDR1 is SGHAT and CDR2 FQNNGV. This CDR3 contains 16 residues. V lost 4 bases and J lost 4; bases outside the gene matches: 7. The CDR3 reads CASSSGLAVPYNEQFF. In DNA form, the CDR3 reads TGTGCCAGCAGCTCTGGACTAGCGGTTCCTTACAATGAGCAGTTCTTC.

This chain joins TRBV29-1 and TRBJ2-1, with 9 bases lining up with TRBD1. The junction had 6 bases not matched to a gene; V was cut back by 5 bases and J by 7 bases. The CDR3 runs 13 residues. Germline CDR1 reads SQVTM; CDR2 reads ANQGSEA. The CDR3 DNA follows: TGCAGCGTTAATCCGGGACAGGGAAATGAGCAGTTCTTC. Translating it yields CSVNPGQGNEQFF.

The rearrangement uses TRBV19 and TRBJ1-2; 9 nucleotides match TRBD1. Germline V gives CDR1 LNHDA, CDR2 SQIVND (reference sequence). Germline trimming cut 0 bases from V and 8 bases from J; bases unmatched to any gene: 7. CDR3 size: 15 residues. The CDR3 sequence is CASSIDRTGDRGYTF. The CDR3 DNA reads TGTGCCAGTAGTATAGACCGGACAGGGGATCGGGGCTACACCTTC.

The CDR3 reads CASSFGGGDEYEQYF. DNA of the CDR3: TGTGCCAGCAGTTTTGGTGGGGGGGACGAATACGAGCAGTACTTC. The chain joins TRBV27 to TRBJ2-7; TRBD2 matches at 7 bases. Germline assignment: CDR1 MNHEY and CDR2 SMNVEV (reference sequence). The junction had 9 bases not matched to a gene; V was cut back by 3 bases and J by 4 bases. This CDR3 has 15 residues.

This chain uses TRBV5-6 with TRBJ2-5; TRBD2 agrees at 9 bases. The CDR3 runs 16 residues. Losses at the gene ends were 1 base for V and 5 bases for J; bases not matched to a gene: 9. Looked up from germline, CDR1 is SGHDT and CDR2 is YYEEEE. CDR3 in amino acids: CASSLFAGGPGETQYF. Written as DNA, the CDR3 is TGTGCCAGCAGCTTGTTTGCGGGAGGGCCGGGTGAGACCCAGTACTTC. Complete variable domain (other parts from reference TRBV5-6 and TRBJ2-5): DAGVTQSPTHLIKTRGQQVTLRCSPKSGHDTVSWYQQALGQGPQFIFQYYEEEERQRGNFPDRFSGHQFPNYSSELNVNALLLGDSALYLCASSLFAGGPGETQYFGPGTRLLVL.

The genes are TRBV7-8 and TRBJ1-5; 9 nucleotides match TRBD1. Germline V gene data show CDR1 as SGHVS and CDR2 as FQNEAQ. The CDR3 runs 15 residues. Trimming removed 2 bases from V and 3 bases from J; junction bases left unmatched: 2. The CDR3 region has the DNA TGTGCCAGCAGCTTATACAGGGGGCCCAATCAGCCCCAGCATTTT. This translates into CASSLYRGPNQPQHF.

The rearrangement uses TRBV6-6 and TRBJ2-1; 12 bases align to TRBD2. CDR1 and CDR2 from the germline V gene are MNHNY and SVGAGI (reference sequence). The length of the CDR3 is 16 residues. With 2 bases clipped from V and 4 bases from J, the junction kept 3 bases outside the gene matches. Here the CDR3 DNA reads TGTGCCAGCAGTTACCGGACTAGCGGGGAATACAATGAGCAGTTCTTC. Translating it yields CASSYRTSGEYNEQFF.

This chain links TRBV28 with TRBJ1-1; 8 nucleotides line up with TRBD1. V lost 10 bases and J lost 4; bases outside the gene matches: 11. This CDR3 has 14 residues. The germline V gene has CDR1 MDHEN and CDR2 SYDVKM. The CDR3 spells CATYHQGASTEAFF. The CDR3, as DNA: TGTGCCACATATCACCAGGGGGCGAGCACTGAAGCTTTCTTT.

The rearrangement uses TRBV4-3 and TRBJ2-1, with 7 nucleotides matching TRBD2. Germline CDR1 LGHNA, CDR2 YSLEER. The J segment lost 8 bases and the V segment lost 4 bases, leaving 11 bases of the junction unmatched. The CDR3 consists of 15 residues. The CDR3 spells CASSRGLGVPHEQFF. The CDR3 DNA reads TGCGCCAGCAGCCGTGGACTAGGGGTTCCTCATGAGCAGTTCTTC.

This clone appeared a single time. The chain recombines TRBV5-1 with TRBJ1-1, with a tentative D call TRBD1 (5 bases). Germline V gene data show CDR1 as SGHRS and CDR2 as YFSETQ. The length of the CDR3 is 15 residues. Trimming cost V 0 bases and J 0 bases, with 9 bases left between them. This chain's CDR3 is CASSLGQKLNTEAFF. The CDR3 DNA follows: TGCGCCAGCAGCTTGGGACAGAAATTGAACACTGAAGCTTTCTTT.

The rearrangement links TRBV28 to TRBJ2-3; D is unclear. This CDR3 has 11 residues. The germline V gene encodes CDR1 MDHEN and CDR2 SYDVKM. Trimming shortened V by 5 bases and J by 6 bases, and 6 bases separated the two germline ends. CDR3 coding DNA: TGTGCCAGCAGTGCTAGGGATACGCAGTATTTT. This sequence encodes CASSARDTQYF.

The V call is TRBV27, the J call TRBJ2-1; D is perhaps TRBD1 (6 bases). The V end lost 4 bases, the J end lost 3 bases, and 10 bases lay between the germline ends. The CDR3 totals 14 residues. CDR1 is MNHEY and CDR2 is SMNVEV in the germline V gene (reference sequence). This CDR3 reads CASSSGTNYNEQFF. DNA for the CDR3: TGTGCCAGCAGTTCCGGGACAAACTACAATGAGCAGTTCTTC.

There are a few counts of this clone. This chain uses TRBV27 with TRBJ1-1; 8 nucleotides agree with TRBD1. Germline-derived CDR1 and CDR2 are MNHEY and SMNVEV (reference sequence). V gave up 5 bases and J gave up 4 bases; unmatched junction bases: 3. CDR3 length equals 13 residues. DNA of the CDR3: TGTGCCAGCAGTCTGGACAGGGCCACTGAAGCTTTCTTT. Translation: CASSLDRATEAFF.

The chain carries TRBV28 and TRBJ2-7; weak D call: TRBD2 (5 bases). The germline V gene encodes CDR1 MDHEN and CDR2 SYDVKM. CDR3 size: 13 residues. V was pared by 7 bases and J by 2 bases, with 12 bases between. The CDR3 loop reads CASTSQFTYEQYF. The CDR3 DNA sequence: TGTGCCAGCACTAGCCAGTTCACCTACGAGCAGTACTTC.

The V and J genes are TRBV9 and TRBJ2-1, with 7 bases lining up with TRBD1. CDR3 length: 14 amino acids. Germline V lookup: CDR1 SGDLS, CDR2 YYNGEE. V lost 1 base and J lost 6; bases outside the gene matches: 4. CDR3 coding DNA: TGTGCCAGCAGCGTACGACAGGGCCCCAATGAGCAGTTCTTC. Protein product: CASSVRQGPNEQFF.

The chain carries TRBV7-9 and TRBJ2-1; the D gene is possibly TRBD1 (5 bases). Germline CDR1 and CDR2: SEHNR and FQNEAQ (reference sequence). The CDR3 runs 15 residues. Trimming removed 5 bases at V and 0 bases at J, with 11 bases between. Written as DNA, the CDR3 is TGTGCCAGCAGCCAGACTCAGGGCTCCTACAATGAGCAGTTCTTC. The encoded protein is CASSQTQGSYNEQFF.

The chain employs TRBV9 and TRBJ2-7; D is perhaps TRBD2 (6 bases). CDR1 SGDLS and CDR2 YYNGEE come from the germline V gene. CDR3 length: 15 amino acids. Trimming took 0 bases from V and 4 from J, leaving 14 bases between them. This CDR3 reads CASSVALATGYEQYF. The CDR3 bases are TGTGCCAGCAGCGTAGCGCTAGCGACGGGGTACGAGCAGTACTTC.

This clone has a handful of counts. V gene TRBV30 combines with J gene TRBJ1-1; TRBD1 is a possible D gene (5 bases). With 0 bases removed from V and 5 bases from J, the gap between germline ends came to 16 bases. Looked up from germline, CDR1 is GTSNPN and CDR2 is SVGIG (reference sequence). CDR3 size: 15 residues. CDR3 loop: CAWSVRRGRGTEAFF. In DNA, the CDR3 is TGTGCCTGGAGTGTACGTAGGGGTCGAGGAACTGAAGCTTTCTTT.

The CDR3 loop reads CASSKDITYEQYF. CDR3 DNA sequence: TGTGCCAGTAGTAAGGACATAACCTACGAGCAGTACTTC. The chain joins TRBV19 to TRBJ2-7; the D gene is possibly TRBD1 (5 bases). This CDR3 is 13 amino acids long. Trimming shortened V by 4 bases and J by 2 bases, and 9 bases separated the two germline ends. CDR1 LNHDA and CDR2 SQIVND come from the germline V gene (reference sequence).

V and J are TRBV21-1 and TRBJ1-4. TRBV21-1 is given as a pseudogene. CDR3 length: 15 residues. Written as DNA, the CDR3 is TGTGCCAGCAGCAAAGACGCACTTCGGAATGAAAAACTGTTTTTT. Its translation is CASSKDALRNEKLFF.

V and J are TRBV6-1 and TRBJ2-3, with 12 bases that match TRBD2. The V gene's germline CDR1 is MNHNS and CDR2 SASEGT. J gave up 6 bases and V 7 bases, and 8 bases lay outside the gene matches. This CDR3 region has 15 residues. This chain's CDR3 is CASTDGLAGPDTQYF. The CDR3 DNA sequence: TGTGCCAGCACCGACGGACTAGCGGGACCTGATACGCAGTATTTT.

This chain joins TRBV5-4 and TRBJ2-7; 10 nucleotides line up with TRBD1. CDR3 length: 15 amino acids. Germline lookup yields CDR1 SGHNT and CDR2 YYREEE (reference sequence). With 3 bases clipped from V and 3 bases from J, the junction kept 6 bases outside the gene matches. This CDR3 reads CASSSFGQGVYEQYF. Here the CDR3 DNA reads TGTGCCAGCAGCTCCTTCGGACAGGGGGTCTACGAGCAGTACTTC.

CDR3 region: CASSLGGVGNTIYF. The CDR3 DNA follows: TGTGCCAGCAGTTTGGGAGGGGTCGGAAACACCATATATTTT. This chain connects TRBV27 to TRBJ1-3; D may be TRBD1 (5 bases). The CDR3 is 14 residues long. The germline gives CDR1 MNHEY, CDR2 SMNVEV (reference sequence). Trimming took 3 bases from V and 4 from J, leaving 10 bases between them.

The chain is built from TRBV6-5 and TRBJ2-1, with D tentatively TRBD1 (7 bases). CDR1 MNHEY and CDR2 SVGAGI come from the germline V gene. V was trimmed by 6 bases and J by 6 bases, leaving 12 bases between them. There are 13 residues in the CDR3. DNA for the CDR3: TGTGCCAGCAGCCCCCAGGGGGGCAATGAGCAGTTCTTC. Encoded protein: CASSPQGGNEQFF.

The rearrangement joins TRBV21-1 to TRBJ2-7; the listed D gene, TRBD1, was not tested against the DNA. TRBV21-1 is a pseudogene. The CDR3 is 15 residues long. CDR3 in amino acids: CASSKVADRGHEQYF. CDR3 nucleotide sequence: TGTGCCAGCAGCAAAGTCGCGGACAGGGGCCACGAGCAGTACTTC.

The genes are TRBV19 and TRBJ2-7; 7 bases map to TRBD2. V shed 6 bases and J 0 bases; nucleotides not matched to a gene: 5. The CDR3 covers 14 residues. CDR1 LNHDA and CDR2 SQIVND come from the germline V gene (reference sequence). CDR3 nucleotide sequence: TGTGCCAGTAGCCTAGGCGGGAGCTCCTACGAGCAGTACTTC. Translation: CASSLGGSSYEQYF.

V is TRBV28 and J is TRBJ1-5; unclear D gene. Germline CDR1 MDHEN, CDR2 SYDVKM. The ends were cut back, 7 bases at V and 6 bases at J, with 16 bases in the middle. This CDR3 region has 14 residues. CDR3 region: CASKIEVAGQPQHF. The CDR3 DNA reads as TGTGCCAGCAAGATAGAGGTAGCGGGTCAGCCCCAGCATTTT.

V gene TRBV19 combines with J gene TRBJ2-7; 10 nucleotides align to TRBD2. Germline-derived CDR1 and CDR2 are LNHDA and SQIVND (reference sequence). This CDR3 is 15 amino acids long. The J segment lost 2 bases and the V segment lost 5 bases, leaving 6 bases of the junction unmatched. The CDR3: CASSASSGSTYEQYF. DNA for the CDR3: TGTGCCAGTAGTGCCTCTAGCGGGAGTACCTACGAGCAGTACTTC.

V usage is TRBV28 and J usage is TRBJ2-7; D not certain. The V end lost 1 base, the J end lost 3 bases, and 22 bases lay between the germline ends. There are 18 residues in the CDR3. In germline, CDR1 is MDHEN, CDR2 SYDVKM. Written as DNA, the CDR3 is TGTGCCAGCAGTTTATTTCCATCGTCTACGATCCTTTTCTACGAGCAGTACTTC. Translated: CASSLFPSSTILFYEQYF.